Below are 23 T cell receptor beta chains sequenced from a single sample in a study of read filtering for tumor transcriptome and immune sequencing. The library was built from approximately 400 ng RNA with molecular barcoded adaptors for alpha/delta and beta/gamma chains. TCRdb re-called the reads through MiXCR, storing one row per CDR3 protein. The profile shows roughly 35,000 distinct CDR3 sequences, roughly an eighth of them singletons. Sequenced material: a population of CD138-negative cells sorted from bone marrow. These receptors were collected from a donor over 35 with multiple myeloma.

This clonotype has at least ten counts. The chain has TRBV28 and TRBJ2-7; 9 bases are a match to TRBD1. The CDR3 totals 18 residues. Germline assignment: CDR1 MDHEN and CDR2 SYDVKM. The trim removed 4 bases at V and 0 bases at J, leaving 13 bases unmatched. Here the CDR3 reads CASSSPPVWDRVSYEQYF. In nucleotides, the CDR3 is TGTGCCAGCAGTTCTCCTCCGGTTTGGGACAGGGTCTCCTACGAGCAGTACTTC.

This clonotype was recorded a few times. This may come from a read error, since a much larger clone is one base off. The rearrangement joins TRBV19 to TRBJ1-2; D gene uncertain. The CDR3 has 14 residues. CDR1 is LNHDA and CDR2 is SQIVND in the germline V gene (reference sequence). CDR3 coding DNA: TGTGCCTGTAGTATAGATCCCGTTAACTATGGCTACACCTTC. Protein: CACSIDPVNYGYTF.

This clonotype has at least ten counts. This chain connects TRBV7-3 to TRBJ2-1, with 8 bases that match TRBD2. The J segment lost 0 bases and the V segment lost 5 bases, leaving 6 bases of the junction unmatched. CDR3 length equals 16 residues. The germline V gene encodes CDR1 SGHTA and CDR2 FQGTGA. Here the CDR3 reads CASSPAGGPSYNEQFF. The CDR3 bases are TGTGCCAGCAGCCCGGCGGGGGGCCCCTCCTACAATGAGCAGTTCTTC.

This clonotype was recorded at least ten times. The chain recombines TRBV19 with TRBJ1-1; weak D call: TRBD1 (5 bases). From germline, CDR1 is LNHDA and CDR2 SQIVND (reference sequence). This CDR3 region has 15 residues. V gave up 5 bases and J gave up 6 bases, with 19 bases separating them. CDR3 residues: CASSSWANRDSEAFF. DNA for the CDR3: TGTGCCAGTAGTTCTTGGGCCAATCGGGACTCTGAAGCTTTCTTT.

This clonotype showed up just a few times. The chain employs TRBV5-1 and TRBJ2-7; 11 bases line up with TRBD2. CDR1 SGHRS and CDR2 YFSETQ come from the germline V gene. The CDR3 runs to 17 residues. With V trimmed by 5 bases and J by 3 bases, 13 bases remained unmatched. The CDR3 DNA is TGCGCCAGCAGACACACCCCTCTACTAGCGGGGGTCTACGAGCAGTACTTC. Protein product: CASRHTPLLAGVYEQYF.

This clonotype was found once. A single base separates this from a much larger clone, so it may be a read error. The chain has TRBV19 and TRBJ1-2; D remains unclear. Trimming shortened V by 6 bases and J by 2 bases, and 13 bases separated the two germline ends. Germline lookup yields CDR1 LNHDA and CDR2 SQIVND (reference sequence). The CDR3 loop spans 14 amino acids. CDR3 region: CASSSWAGNYGYTF. The CDR3, as DNA: TGTGCCAGTAGCTCCTGGGCGGGGAACTATGGCTACACCTTC.

This clonotype was counted ten times or more. V is TRBV20-1 and J is TRBJ2-7; 7 nucleotides match TRBD1. Per germline, CDR1 DFQATT and CDR2 SNEGSKA (reference sequence). The V segment lost 4 bases and the J segment 3 bases; nucleotides outside the gene matches: 9. This CDR3 comprises 14 residues. The CDR3 nucleotides are TGCAGTGCTATCCTCGGACAGGAGGACTACGAGCAGTACTTC. It specifies CSAILGQEDYEQYF.

As regards this clonotype: A clone one base away is much larger, so this may be a read error. The chain is built from TRBV6-5 and TRBJ2-3, with 11 bases fitting TRBD2. Trimming cost V 4 bases and J 7 bases; bases outside gene matches: 7. Germline values: CDR1 MNHEY, CDR2 SVGAGI. The CDR3 loop spans 15 amino acids. The CDR3 here is CASSSGTSGWYTQYF. DNA of the CDR3: TGTGCCAGCAGTTCCGGGACTAGCGGTTGGTATACGCAGTATTTT.

This clonotype was recorded many times. The chain couples TRBV7-8 to TRBJ2-1, with D perhaps TRBD1 (5 bases). CDR1 is SGHVS, CDR2 FQNEAQ, per germline. This CDR3 has 14 amino acids. Trimming took off 1 base at V and 7 bases at J, with 11 bases between the two ends. The CDR3 protein is CASSLVRGENEQFF. As DNA, the CDR3 is TGTGCCAGCAGCTTAGTAAGGGGCGAGAATGAGCAGTTCTTC. The variable domain in full, with the rest retrieved from reference TRBV7-8 and TRBJ2-1, is GAGVSQSPRYKVAKRGQDVALRCDPISGHVSLFWYQQALGQGPEFLTYFQNEAQLDKSGLPSDRFFAERPEGSVSTLKIQRTQQEDSAVYLCASSLVRGENEQFFGPGTRLTVL.

This clonotype was picked up many times. The rearrangement links TRBV9 to TRBJ2-3; a weak D match, TRBD2 (6 bases). The CDR3 spans 16 residues. CDR1 SGDLS and CDR2 YYNGEE come from the germline V gene. V lost 0 bases and J lost 0, with 11 bases in between. As DNA, the CDR3 is TGTGCCAGCAGCGTAGGGTCTAGCGTAAGCACAGATACGCAGTATTTT. Protein: CASSVGSSVSTDTQYF.

This clonotype has ten or more counts. The rearrangement uses TRBV7-9 and TRBJ2-1; D could derive from TRBD1 or TRBD2 (5 bases each). Trimming shortened V by 4 bases and J by 6 bases, and 22 bases separated the two germline ends. The CDR3 consists of 17 residues. Germline loops: CDR1 SEHNR, CDR2 FQNEAQ (reference sequence). The CDR3 sequence is CASSSSPRASLRNEQFF. The CDR3 coding sequence is TGTGCCAGCAGCTCATCGCCCAGGGCTAGCTTACGCAATGAGCAGTTCTTC.

This clonotype has a count of ten or more. The V gene is TRBV10-3, the J gene TRBJ1-1, with TRBD1 identical over 7 bases. Germline CDR1 and CDR2: ENHRY and SYGVKD. This CDR3 has 15 amino acids. Trimming removed 4 bases from V and 1 base from J; junction bases left unmatched: 6. CDR3 region: CAISAAGQQNTEAFF. Written as DNA, the CDR3 is TGTGCCATCAGTGCGGCGGGACAGCAGAACACTGAAGCTTTCTTT.

A note on this clonotype: Only one base separates this from a far larger clonotype, so it likely reflects a read error. The V gene is TRBV6-1, the J gene TRBJ2-1; no reliable D call. The CDR3 extends over 14 amino acids. Germline V CDR1 and CDR2: MNHNS, SASEGT. In nucleotides, the CDR3 is TGTGCCAGCAGTTTCGGCTCCTCCTACAATGAGCAGTCCTTC. It yields the protein CASSFGSSYNEQSF.

For this clonotype: A much bigger clone sits one base away, suggesting this may be a read error. This chain links TRBV28 with TRBJ2-2, with 12 bases that match TRBD1. This CDR3 is built from 19 residues. The germline V gene has CDR1 MDHEN and CDR2 SYDVKM. The CDR3 region is CASSQIVGDRGRNAGELFF. The CDR3, as DNA: TGTGCCAGCAGTCAAATAGTAGGGGACAGGGGGCGGAACGCCGGGGAGCTGTTTTTT.

This clonotype was counted at least ten times. J is TRBJ2-1 and V is TRBV28; TRBD2 matches at 14 bases. Germline CDR1 is MDHEN and CDR2 is SYDVKM. This CDR3 has 16 amino acids. V gave up 4 bases and J gave up 7 bases; unmatched junction bases: 6. As DNA, the CDR3 is TGTGCCAGCAGTTCCCGGACTAGCGGGAGGAGGAATGAGCAGTTCTTC. Its protein product is CASSSRTSGRRNEQFF. Variable domain in full (rest from reference TRBV28 and TRBJ2-1): DVKVTQSSRYLVKRTGEKVFLECVQDMDHENMFWYRQDPGLGLRLIYFSYDVKMKEKGDIPEGYSVSREKKERFSLILESASTNQTSMYLCASSSRTSGRRNEQFFGPGTRLTVL.

As to this clonotype: This clone may be a read error of a much larger clone one base away. The chain carries TRBV2 and TRBJ2-3; 8 nucleotides align to TRBD2. The germline CDR1 and CDR2 sequences are SNHLY and FYNNEI. Losses at the gene ends were 8 bases for V and 4 bases for J; bases not matched to a gene: 5. There are 13 residues in the CDR3. CDR3 protein: CASASGRADTQYF. DNA for the CDR3: TGTGCCAGCGCGAGCGGGAGAGCAGATACGCAGTATTTT.

The gene calls are TRBV20-1 and TRBJ2-1; D remains ambiguous. V shed 0 bases and J shed 2 bases, with 8 bases lying between them. The CDR3 extends over 14 amino acids. Per the germline V gene, CDR1 is DFQATT and CDR2 is SNEGSKA (reference sequence). The CDR3 sequence: CSAREGKAYNEQFF. In DNA, the CDR3 is TGCAGTGCTAGAGAGGGAAAGGCCTACAATGAGCAGTTCTTC.

With respect to this clonotype: Given a much more abundant clone one base away, this may be a read error. The chain combines TRBV24-1 with TRBJ2-1; D gene unclear. Germline-derived CDR1 and CDR2 are KGHDR and SFDVKD. This CDR3 has 12 amino acids. CDR3 loop: CATSADNKEQFF. In nucleotides, the CDR3 is TGTGCCACCAGCGCTGACAACAAGGAGCAGTTCTTC.

This clonotype was seen many times. The V call is TRBV7-9, the J call TRBJ2-2; tentatively, D is TRBD2 (5 bases). From germline, CDR1 is SEHNR and CDR2 FQNEAQ (reference sequence). Trimming took off 3 bases at V and 6 bases at J, with 14 bases between the two ends. The CDR3 length is 15 residues. The CDR3: CASSFPASLAGELFF. CDR3 DNA: TGTGCCAGCAGCTTTCCCGCTAGCTTGGCCGGGGAGCTGTTTTTT.

This clonotype was counted ten times or more. The chain employs TRBV20-1 and TRBJ2-1; no reliable D call. Germline CDR1 is DFQATT and CDR2 is SNEGSKA (reference sequence). The CDR3 has 12 residues. Deletions cut 3 bases from V and 8 bases from J, with 11 bases between. The CDR3: CSARWVSDEQFF. The CDR3 DNA is TGCAGTGCTAGGTGGGTCTCCGATGAGCAGTTCTTC.

Worth noting for this clonotype: A clone one base away is much larger, so this may be a read error. The chain uses TRBV29-1 and TRBJ2-5, with 8 bases aligning to TRBD1. Germline values: CDR1 SQVTM, CDR2 ANQGSEA. This CDR3 is 14 amino acids long. V lost 7 bases, J lost 2 bases, and 9 bases stayed unmatched. Here the CDR3 reads CSADGTGGQETQYF. The CDR3 nucleotides are TGCAGCGCTGATGGGACAGGAGGACAAGAGACCCAGTACTTC.

This clonotype was recorded at least ten times. This chain links TRBV18 with TRBJ2-7; 11 bases match TRBD1. CDR1 is KGHSH and CDR2 is LQKENI in the germline V gene. The CDR3 sequence is 15 residues long. With 4 bases clipped from V and 0 bases from J, the junction kept 2 bases outside the gene matches. The CDR3 region is CASSRDRGYSYEQYF. The CDR3 DNA is TGTGCCAGCTCACGGGACAGGGGGTACTCCTACGAGCAGTACTTC.

This clonotype was detected only a few times. J is TRBJ2-5 and V is TRBV20-1; 8 bases fit TRBD1. The CDR3 is made up of 15 amino acids. V lost 1 base to trimming and J lost 1 base; unmatched junction nucleotides: 5. CDR1 and CDR2 from the germline V gene are DFQATT and SNEGSKA (reference sequence). The CDR3 protein is CSARGTGLVQETQYF. CDR3 coding DNA: TGCAGTGCTAGAGGGACAGGGCTGGTCCAAGAGACCCAGTACTTC.